This section outlines one TCR beta chain sequence together with its context. The data were taken from a study of siplizumab effects on memory and regulatory T cells. Trimming removed 2 bases from V and 3 bases from J; junction bases left unmatched: 6. The germline CDR1 and CDR2 sequences are SGHNT and YYREEE (reference sequence). The CDR3 sequence is 17 residues long. Produced via immunoSEQ multiplex PCR; TCRdb's table is partial and in-frame only. Of 85,000 to 130,000 clones listed, less than 95% are singletons. Sample: Tregs sorted from blood. The chain is built from TRBV5-4 and TRBJ2-1, with 12 bases that match TRBD2. The receptor was derived from a human donor in good health. CDR3 in DNA: TGTGCCAGCAGCTTCCTCACTAGCGGGAGGAGCTACAATGAGCAGTTCTTC. Translated: CASSFLTSGRSYNEQFF.